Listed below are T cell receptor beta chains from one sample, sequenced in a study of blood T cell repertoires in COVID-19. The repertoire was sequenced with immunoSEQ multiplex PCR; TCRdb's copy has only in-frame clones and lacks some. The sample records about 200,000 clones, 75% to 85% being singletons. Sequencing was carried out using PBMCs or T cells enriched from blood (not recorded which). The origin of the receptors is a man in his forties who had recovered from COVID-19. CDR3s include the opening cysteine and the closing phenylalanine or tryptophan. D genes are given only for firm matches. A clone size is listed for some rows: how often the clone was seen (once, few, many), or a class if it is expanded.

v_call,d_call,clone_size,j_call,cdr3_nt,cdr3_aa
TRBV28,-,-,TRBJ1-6,TGTGCCAGCAGCCCCAGGGTCATCCTAACGAATTCACCCCTCCACTTT,CASSPRVILTNSPLHF
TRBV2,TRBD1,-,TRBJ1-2,TGTGCCAGCAGCATCCGGACAGGGGAAAATGGCTACACCTTC,CASSIRTGENGYTF
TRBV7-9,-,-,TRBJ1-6,TGTGCCAGCAGTAGATCCGGAGGGGCCCTCCACTTT,CASSRSGGALHF
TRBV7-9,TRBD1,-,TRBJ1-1,TGTGCCAGCAGCCTACGACAGGGAACGAACACTGAAGCTTTCTTT,CASSLRQGTNTEAFF
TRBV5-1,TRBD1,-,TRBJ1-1,TGCGCCAGCAGACAGGGGGACACTGAAGCTTTCTTT,CASRQGDTEAFF
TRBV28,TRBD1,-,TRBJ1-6,TGTGCCAGCAGTCAGGGGGCGAACTATTCACCCCTCCACTTT,CASSQGANYSPLHF
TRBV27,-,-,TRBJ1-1,TGTGCCAGCAACAAAGGGAGGGCGAACACTGAAGCTTTCTTT,CASNKGRANTEAFF
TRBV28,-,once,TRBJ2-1,TGTGCCATCCTCGGTCCCTACAATGAGCAGTTCTTC,CAILGPYNEQFF
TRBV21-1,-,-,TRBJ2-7,TGTGCCAGCAGCAAACGGGCTAGCGGGAGCAGCTACGAGCAGTACTTC,CASSKRASGSSYEQYF
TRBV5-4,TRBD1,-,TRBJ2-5,TGTGCCAGCAGCCGGGACAGGGTGGGCCAAGAGACCCAGTACTTC,CASSRDRVGQETQYF
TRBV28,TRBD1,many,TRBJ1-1,TGTGCCAGCAGTCCCGACAGGGAGGCAGCTTTCTTT,CASSPDREAAFF
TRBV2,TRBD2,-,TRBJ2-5,TGTGCCAGCAGTGAGGGTAGCGGGAGGGCCCTCGGTGAGACCCAGTACTTC,CASSEGSGRALGETQYF
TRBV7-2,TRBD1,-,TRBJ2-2,TGTGCCAGCAGCTTATATCGGACAGGGGCAAGCGGGGAGCTGTTTTTT,CASSLYRTGASGELFF
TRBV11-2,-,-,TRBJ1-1,TGTGCCAGCAGCTTAAAGGGGCCCACTGAAGCTTTCTTT,CASSLKGPTEAFF
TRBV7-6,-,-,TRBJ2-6,TGTGCCAGCAAGGGGTCCTCTGGGGCCAACGTCCTGACTTTC,CASKGSSGANVLTF
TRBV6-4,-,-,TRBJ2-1,TGTGCCAGCAGTGTTATGCTAGCCAACTACAATGAGCAGTTCTTC,CASSVMLANYNEQFF
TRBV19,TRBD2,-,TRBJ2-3,TGTGCCAGTAGTCTCACCGGGACTAACACAGATACGCAGTATTTT,CASSLTGTNTDTQYF
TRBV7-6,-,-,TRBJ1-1,TGTGCCAGCAGCTTAGACAGGAACACTGAAGCTTTCTTT,CASSLDRNTEAFF
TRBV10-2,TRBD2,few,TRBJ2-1,TGCGCCAGCGAAGATCCAGCGGGAGGCTACAATGAGCAGTTCTTC,CASEDPAGGYNEQFF
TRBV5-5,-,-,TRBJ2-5,TGTGCCAGCAGGGCCCACGACCAAGAGACCCAGTACTTC,CASRAHDQETQYF
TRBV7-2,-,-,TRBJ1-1,TGTGCCAGCAGCTATCCTAACAGGAACACTGAAGCTTTCTTT,CASSYPNRNTEAFF
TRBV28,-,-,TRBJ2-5,TGTGCCAGCAGTTTAGGAGGGGGCGGGCAAGAGACCCAGTACTTC,CASSLGGGGQETQYF
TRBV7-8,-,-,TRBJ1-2,TGTGCCAGCAGCTTAGGGCCGAACTATGGCTACACCTTC,CASSLGPNYGYTF
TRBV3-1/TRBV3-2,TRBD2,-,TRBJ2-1,TGTGCCAGCAGCCAAGATCCACTAGCGGATTACAATGAGCAGTTCTTC,CASSQDPLADYNEQFF
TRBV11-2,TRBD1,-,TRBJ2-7,TGTGCCAGCAGTTTGGTGGGTGGGACAGGGGTTGACGAGCAGTACTTC,CASSLVGGTGVDEQYF
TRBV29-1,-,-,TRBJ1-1,TGCAGCGCCGAAGGGGGGGACACTGAAGCTTTCTTT,CSAEGGDTEAFF
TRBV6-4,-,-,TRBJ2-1,TGTGCCAGCAGCGAACAGGGGGGGAATAGCAATGAGCAGTTCTTC,CASSEQGGNSNEQFF
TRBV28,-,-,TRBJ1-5,TGTGCCAGCAGTTTCCTGAGCAATCAGCCCCAGCATTTT,CASSFLSNQPQHF
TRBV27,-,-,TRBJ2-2,TGTGCCAGCTGCAATGGCGGGTACACCGGGGAGCTGTTTTTT,CASCNGGYTGELFF
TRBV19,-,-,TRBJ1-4,TGTGCCAGTGCGGGGGGAGCAACTAATGAAAAACTGTTTTTT,CASAGGATNEKLFF
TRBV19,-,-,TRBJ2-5,TGTGCCAGTAGTATAGATGGGCAGAGACCGTACTTC,CASSIDGQRPYF
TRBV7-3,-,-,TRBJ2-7,TGTGCCAGCAGCTTAACTGGGGGGGCCCCCGGCGAGCAGTACTTC,CASSLTGGAPGEQYF
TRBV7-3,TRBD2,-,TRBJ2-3,TGTGCCAGCAGCTTAATCGGGGGGGCCCAGGATACGCAGTATTTT,CASSLIGGAQDTQYF
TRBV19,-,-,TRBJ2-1,TGTGCCAGTAGTATGGAGAGCTCCTACAATGAGCAGTTCTTC,CASSMESSYNEQFF